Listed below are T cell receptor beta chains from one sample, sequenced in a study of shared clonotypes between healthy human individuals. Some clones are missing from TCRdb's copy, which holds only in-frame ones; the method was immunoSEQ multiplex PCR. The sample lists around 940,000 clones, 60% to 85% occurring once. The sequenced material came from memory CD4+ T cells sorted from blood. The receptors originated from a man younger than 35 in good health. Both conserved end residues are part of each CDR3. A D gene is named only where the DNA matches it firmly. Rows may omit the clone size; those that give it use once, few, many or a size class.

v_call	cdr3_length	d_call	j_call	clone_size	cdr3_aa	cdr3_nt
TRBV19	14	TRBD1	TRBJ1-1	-	CANRSGTGNTEAFF	TGTGCCAATAGATCCGGGACAGGGAACACTGAAGCTTTCTTT
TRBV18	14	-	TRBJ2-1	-	CASSLPTEERGSFF	TGTGCCAGCTCACTCCCGACGGAGGAACGGGGGTCGTTCTTC
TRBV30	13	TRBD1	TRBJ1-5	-	CAWSGTGFQPQHF	TGTGCCTGGAGTGGGACAGGGTTTCAGCCCCAGCATTTT
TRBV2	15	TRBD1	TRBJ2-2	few	CASSSRQGDTGELFF	TGTGCCAGCAGTTCTCGACAGGGGGACACCGGGGAGCTGTTTTTT
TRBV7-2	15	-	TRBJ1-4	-	CASSSRRATNEKLFF	TGTGCCAGCAGTTCTCGGCGAGCGACTAATGAAAAACTGTTTTTT
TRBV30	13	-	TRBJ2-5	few	CAWSGGKLWTQYF	TGTGCCTGGAGTGGGGGGAAATTGTGGACCCAGTACTTC
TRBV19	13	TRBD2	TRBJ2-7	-	CASGTSGSYEQYF	TGTGCCAGTGGTACTAGCGGGAGCTACGAGCAGTACTTC
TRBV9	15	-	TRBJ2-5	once	CASSGTGRGGETQYF	TGTGCCAGCAGCGGTACAGGGAGGGGTGGAGAGACCCAGTACTTC
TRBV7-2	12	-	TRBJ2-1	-	CASSDTWGEQFF	TGTGCCAGCAGCGACACTTGGGGTGAGCAGTTCTTC
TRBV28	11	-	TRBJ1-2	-	CASSPLSGYTF	TGTGCCAGCAGTCCCCTGAGCGGCTACACCTTC
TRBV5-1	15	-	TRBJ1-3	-	CASSLAPGEGNTIYF	TGCGCCAGCAGCTTGGCCCCAGGGGAAGGAAACACCATATATTTT
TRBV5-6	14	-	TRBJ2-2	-	CASSKRRNTGELFF	TGTGCCAGCTCAAAACGTCGGAACACCGGGGAGCTGTTTTTT
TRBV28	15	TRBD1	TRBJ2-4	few	CASRPTGTGGNIQYF	TGTGCCAGCAGGCCAACTGGGACAGGGGGAAACATTCAGTACTTC
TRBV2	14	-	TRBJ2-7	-	CASSGEGGPYEQYF	TGTGCCAGCAGTGGTGAGGGGGGGCCCTACGAGCAGTACTTC
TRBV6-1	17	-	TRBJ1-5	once	CASSEALQGNSNQPQHF	TGTGCCAGCAGTGAAGCTCTACAGGGTAATAGCAATCAGCCCCAGCATTTT
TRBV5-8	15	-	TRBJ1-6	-	CASRGRSSYNSPLHF	TGTGCCAGCAGAGGACGCAGCTCCTATAATTCACCCCTCCACTTT
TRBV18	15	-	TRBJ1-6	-	CASSPYVTGNSPLHF	TGTGCCAGCTCACCCTACGTCACGGGAAATTCACCCCTCCACTTT
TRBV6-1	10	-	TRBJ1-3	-	CASMRNTIYF	TGTGCCAGCATGAGAAACACCATATATTTT
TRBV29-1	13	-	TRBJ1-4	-	CSVEVRTNEKLFF	TGCAGCGTTGAGGTCAGAACAAATGAAAAACTGTTTTTT
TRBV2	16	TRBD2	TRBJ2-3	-	CASSFSGGWSTDTQYF	TGTGCCAGCAGTTTTAGCGGGGGATGGAGCACAGATACGCAGTATTTT
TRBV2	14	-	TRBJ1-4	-	CASSHRVVGEKLFF	TGTGCCAGCAGCCACAGGGTCGTAGGGGAAAAACTGTTTTTT
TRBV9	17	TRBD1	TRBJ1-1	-	CASSVAEGGRGRAEAFF	TGTGCCAGCAGCGTAGCCGAAGGGGGCCGCGGGCGGGCTGAAGCTTTCTTT
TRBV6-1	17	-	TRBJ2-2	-	CASSEAPRPAPTGELFF	TGTGCCAGCAGTGAAGCTCCCCGACCAGCGCCCACCGGGGAGCTGTTTTTT